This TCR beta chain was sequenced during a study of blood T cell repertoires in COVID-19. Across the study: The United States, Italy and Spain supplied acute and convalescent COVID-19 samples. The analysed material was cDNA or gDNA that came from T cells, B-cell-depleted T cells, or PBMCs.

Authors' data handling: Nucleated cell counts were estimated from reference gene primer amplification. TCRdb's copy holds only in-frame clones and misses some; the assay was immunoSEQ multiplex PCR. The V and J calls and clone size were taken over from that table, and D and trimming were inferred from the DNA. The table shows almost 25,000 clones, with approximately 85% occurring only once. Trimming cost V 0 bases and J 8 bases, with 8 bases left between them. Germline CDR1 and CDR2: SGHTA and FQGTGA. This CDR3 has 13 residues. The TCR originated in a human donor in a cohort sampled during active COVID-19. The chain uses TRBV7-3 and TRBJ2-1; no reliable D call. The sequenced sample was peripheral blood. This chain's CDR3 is CASSLTRSYEQFF. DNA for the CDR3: TGTGCCAGCAGCTTAACCAGGTCATATGAGCAGTTCTTC.